The rows below give T cell receptor beta chains drawn from one sample of a study of shared clonotypes between healthy human individuals. The assay was immunoSEQ multiplex PCR, and TCRdb's table has in-frame clones only and misses some. The repertoire holds more than 1.2 million clones, with approximately 98.5% as singletons. Sequenced: naive CD4+ T cells sorted from blood. These receptors came from a man aged 25 to 40 in good health. Each CDR3 is given with its conserved first and last residue. A D gene is named only where the DNA matches it firmly. A row's size may be missing; if present it is once, few, many or a size class.

size: -
V: TRBV7-9
J: TRBJ1-3
D: TRBD1
DNA: TGTGCCAGCAGCTTACCCGGACAGGGGTCGACTGGAAACACCATATATTTT
CDR3: CASSLPGQGSTGNTIYF

size: -
V: TRBV5-1
J: TRBJ2-7
D: TRBD1
DNA: TGCGCCAGCAGGTATGACAGGGAAAACGAGCAGTACTTC
CDR3: CASRYDRENEQYF

size: once
V: TRBV6-5
J: TRBJ2-7
D: TRBD1
DNA: TGTGCCAGCAGTCAGACAGGGGGCGGTGAGCAGTACTTC
CDR3: CASSQTGGGEQYF

size: -
V: TRBV7-6
J: TRBJ2-5
D: -
DNA: TGTGCCAGCAGCCCGGTCGTAGACAGCCAAGAGACCCAGTACTTC
CDR3: CASSPVVDSQETQYF

size: -
V: TRBV5-5
J: TRBJ1-2
D: TRBD1
DNA: TGTGCCAGCAGCTTGGGGACAGGGAATGGCTACACCTTC
CDR3: CASSLGTGNGYTF

size: -
V: TRBV19
J: TRBJ2-7
D: -
DNA: TGTGCCAGTAGTCGCAGAGGGCTTTTAGAGCAGTACTTC
CDR3: CASSRRGLLEQYF

size: -
V: TRBV9
J: TRBJ2-5
D: -
DNA: TGTGCCAGCAGCGTAGATGGGGGAGGAGGGGTTGAGACCCAGTACTTC
CDR3: CASSVDGGGGVETQYF

size: -
V: TRBV15
J: TRBJ1-1
D: -
DNA: TGTGCCACCAGCGATAAGGGTCGGACTGAAGCTTTCTTT
CDR3: CATSDKGRTEAFF

size: -
V: TRBV28
J: TRBJ1-2
D: -
DNA: TGTGCCAGCAGGCGGGGGGCCCATGCGTATGGCTACACCTTC
CDR3: CASRRGAHAYGYTF

size: once
V: TRBV4-3
J: TRBJ1-3
D: -
DNA: TGCGCCAGCAGCCGCCGCCCTAGCTCTGGAAACACCATATATTTT
CDR3: CASSRRPSSGNTIYF

size: once
V: TRBV11-2
J: TRBJ2-3
D: TRBD2
DNA: TGTGCCAGCAGCTTTGGGACTAGGGCCACAGATACGCAGTATTTT
CDR3: CASSFGTRATDTQYF

size: once
V: TRBV7-8
J: TRBJ2-1
D: TRBD1
DNA: TGTGCCAGCAGCTTCGACAGGGGCAATGAGCAGTTCTTC
CDR3: CASSFDRGNEQFF